These T cell receptor beta chains were read from a single sample in a study of human CD8 memory T cell subsets. TCRdb reprocessed the 5' RACE reads, keeping one entry per CDR3 protein, no DNA. The table lists 6,500 to 8,000 distinct CDR3 sequences, with approximately 25% in the top ten. The sequenced sample consisted of CD8+ T cells from PBMCs. Receptors originate from a human donor in good health. Each CDR3 is given with its conserved first and last residue. Rows may omit the clone size; those that give it use once, few, many or a size class.

.	TRBV2	TRBJ1-5	CASSDLGYSQWSNQPQHF
.	TRBV3-1	TRBJ2-1	CASSPGLAGGPGNEQFF
.	TRBV5-1	TRBJ1-1	CASSLRGVDEAFF
.	TRBV19	TRBJ2-4	CASSPGTGIGIQYF
.	TRBV6-6	TRBJ2-2	CASSYVGGELFF
medium-sized	TRBV21-1	TRBJ2-5	CASSKARHQRKQETQYF
.	TRBV5-1	TRBJ2-5	CASSWTPGGVQETQYF
medium-sized	TRBV4-3	TRBJ2-3	CASSQEYGIADTQYF
medium-sized	TRBV20-1	TRBJ2-1	CSARDLSGQSNEQFF
medium-sized	TRBV29-1	TRBJ2-1	CSVRTDTEAGEQFF
.	TRBV11-2	TRBJ2-5	CASRYRDRVQETQYF
.	TRBV27	TRBJ2-7	CASTSDIRGEQYF
.	TRBV7-6	TRBJ2-7	CASSLLLAASYEQYF
.	TRBV2	TRBJ2-2	CASSERGTGYIGELFF
.	TRBV6-6	TRBJ2-7	CASSATRLAGAYEQYF
.	TRBV7-9	TRBJ2-1	CASSSYIEQYNEQFF
medium-sized	TRBV12-3/TRBV12-4	TRBJ1-1	CASSQQGYEAFF
.	TRBV5-1	TRBJ2-1	CASRATDPYNEQFF
medium-sized	TRBV3-1	TRBJ1-1	CASSQIPGQGRFTEAFF
.	TRBV5-1	TRBJ1-2	CASSFGAFYGYTF
.	TRBV28	TRBJ2-1	CASSLLGYNEQFF
.	TRBV5-6	TRBJ2-7	CASSLDGLAYEQYF
.	TRBV28	TRBJ2-1	CASRLYNEQFF
.	TRBV11-2	TRBJ2-2	CASRDPSGNTGELFF
medium-sized	TRBV12-3/TRBV12-4	TRBJ1-1	CASSFGLDHATEAFF
.	TRBV27	TRBJ2-1	CASSSEGVPYNEQFF
medium-sized	TRBV7-2	TRBJ1-6	CASSLALGGVNSPLHF
.	TRBV7-9	TRBJ2-7	CASSLAGSGLIYEQYF
.	TRBV14	TRBJ2-1	CASSLLGQGVYEQFF
.	TRBV18	TRBJ1-2	CASSPSRDLYYGYTF
.	TRBV20-1	TRBJ2-2	CSAQASSGGGELFF
.	TRBV7-9	TRBJ2-7	CASSLSVGTSGDEQYF
.	TRBV7-2	TRBJ2-2	CASRSSRREYVPGELFF
.	TRBV27	TRBJ1-2	CASSPRTGSINGYTF
.	TRBV29-1	TRBJ1-1	CSVPGAAGEAFF
.	TRBV9	TRBJ2-1	CASSVSTLSLGGNEQFF